The following is a T cell receptor beta chain sequence with its context. Antigen specificity is unknown. These data come from a study of T cells after yellow fever vaccination. Study-wide background: Libraries from low-cell-number fractions were prepared with the SMART-Seq v4 Ultra Low Input RNA kit. Study findings and constraints: Most clones from primary vaccination resurfaced after the booster (roughly 96% CD4, approximately 87% CD8). FACS-sorted repertoires could harbor abundant contaminating bulk-population clonotypes.

The 5'RACE template-switching step produced TCR cDNA and added a universal primer site and UMIs. In TCRdb, the 5' RACE reads were re-called with MiXCR into one record per CDR3 protein. The repertoire has hundreds of thousands of distinct CDR3 sequences, about 14% of them found once; the top ten carry roughly 13%. This receptor was taken from a man between 25 and 39 years old who received the YFV17D yellow fever vaccine. The starting material was PBMCs, obtained on the day of the yellow fever booster vaccination.

CDR3 sequence: CASAAGEKLEQYF. The CDR3 region has the DNA TGTGCCAGCGCGGCGGGAGAAAAGTTGGAACAGTACTTC. The chain joins TRBV6-4 to TRBJ2-7; TRBD2 matches at 7 bases. Germline-derived CDR1 and CDR2 are MRHNA and SNTAGT. CDR3 length: 13 residues. With V trimmed by 8 bases and J by 10 bases, 14 bases remained unmatched.